This T cell receptor (beta chain) was captured by sequencing in a study of Ad26.COV2.S vaccination and SARS-CoV-2 variants. For this clone: Its antigen is unidentified.

The germline gives CDR1 MNHNS, CDR2 SASEGT. The V gene lost 3 bases and the J gene lost 8 bases, with 13 bases spanning the gap. The CDR3 sequence is 13 residues long. Findings and caveats of the study: Vaccine and placebo groups showed comparable non-spike TCR breadth.

Treatment in this sample: around 19 received Ad26.COV2.S at low or high dose, single or two shots; about 5 received placebo; per-sample allocation not given. Sampling was done on day 63 after the first vaccine or placebo injection. The sample came from a Boston adult aged 18-55 years. This vaccine is an Ad26 vector that expresses the Wuhan-strain SARS-CoV-2 spike. The method was immunoSEQ multiplex PCR; TCRdb's version includes in-frame clones alone and lacks a portion of them. The sample comprises approximately 480,000 clones, approximately 88% of which are singletons, and more than 10% rests with the top ten.

This specimen was peripheral blood, taken in a trial of Ad26.COV2.S vaccine versus placebo. V is TRBV6-1 and J is TRBJ1-2, with D perhaps TRBD1 (5 bases). This TCR was sampled from a person aged 18-60 years who received the Ad26.COV2.S COVID-19 vaccine or a placebo. CDR3 sequence: CASSDMGRGGYTF. The CDR3 DNA sequence: TGTGCCAGCAGTGACATGGGTCGGGGGGGCTACACCTTC.